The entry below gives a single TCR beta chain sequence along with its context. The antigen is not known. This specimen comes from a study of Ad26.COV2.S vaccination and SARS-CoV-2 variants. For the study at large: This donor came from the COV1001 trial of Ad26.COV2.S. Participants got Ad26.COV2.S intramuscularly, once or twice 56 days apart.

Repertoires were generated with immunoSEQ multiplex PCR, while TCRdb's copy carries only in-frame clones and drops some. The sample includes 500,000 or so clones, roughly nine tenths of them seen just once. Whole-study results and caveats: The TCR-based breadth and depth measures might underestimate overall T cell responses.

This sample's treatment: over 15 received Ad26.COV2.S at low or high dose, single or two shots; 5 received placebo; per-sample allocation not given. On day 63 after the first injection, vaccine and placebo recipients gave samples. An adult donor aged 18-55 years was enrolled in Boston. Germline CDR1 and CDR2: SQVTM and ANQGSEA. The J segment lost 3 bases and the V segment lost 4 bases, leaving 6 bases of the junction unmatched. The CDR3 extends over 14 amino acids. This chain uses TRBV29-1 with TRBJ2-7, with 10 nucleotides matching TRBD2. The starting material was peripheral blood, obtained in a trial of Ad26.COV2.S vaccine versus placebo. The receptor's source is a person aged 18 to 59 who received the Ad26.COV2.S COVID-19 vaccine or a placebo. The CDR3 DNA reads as TGCAGCGTTGTTCCTAGCGGGAGTATCTACGAGCAGTACTTC. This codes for CSVVPSGSIYEQYF.